The 10 T cell receptor beta chains below all came from one sample that was sequenced in a study of beta chain features in type 1 diabetes. The isolated RNA, all of it, was reverse transcribed, so expressed TCRB transcripts were what got sequenced. Using immunoSEQ multiplex PCR, the repertoire was profiled, and TCRdb retains in-frame clones only, with some absent. This repertoire shows under 300,000 clones, 8% found once; its top ten account for more than 0.9%. Sequencing input: central memory CD4+ T cells from blood. These receptors were obtained from a woman younger than 35 in good health.

This chain links TRBV7-2 with TRBJ2-3; D unclear. CDR3 length: 15 residues. The germline V and J ends were trimmed by 3 bases and 0 bases, with 10 bases remaining between them. CDR1 is SGHTA, CDR2 FQGNSA, per germline. The CDR3 loop is CASSLVVSSTDTQYF. For the CDR3, the DNA is TGTGCCAGCAGCTTGGTGGTCTCTAGCACAGATACGCAGTATTTT.

Only a few counts were recorded for this clone. The chain employs TRBV2 and TRBJ1-6; a possible D gene is TRBD1 (5 bases). V dropped 6 bases and J dropped 9 bases, with 9 bases sitting between them. The CDR3 extends over 12 amino acids. Germline CDR1 and CDR2: SNHLY and FYNNEI. Here the CDR3 reads CASRGTGSPLHF. The CDR3 nucleotides read TGTGCCAGCAGGGGAACAGGTTCACCCCTCCACTTT.

The genes are TRBV30 and TRBJ1-2; D possibly corresponds to TRBD1 (6 bases). The CDR3 loop spans 12 amino acids. Germline V gives CDR1 GTSNPN, CDR2 SVGIG (reference sequence). V lost 6 bases and J 1 base, leaving 9 bases between the germline ends. DNA of the CDR3: TGTGCCTGCCAACAGGGTAACTATGGCTACACCTTC. It yields the protein CACQQGNYGYTF.

The rearrangement links TRBV28 to TRBJ1-2; a weak D match, TRBD1 (6 bases). The CDR3 runs to 14 residues. CDR1 and CDR2 (germline): MDHEN, SYDVKM. V was clipped by 7 bases and J by 8 bases, with 20 bases between them. CDR3 loop: CASKVQGLWRGYTF. Written as DNA, the CDR3 is TGTGCCAGCAAAGTACAGGGCTTGTGGAGAGGCTACACCTTC.

The gene calls are TRBV2 and TRBJ2-7; no reliable D call. Trimming took 5 bases from V and 3 from J, leaving 11 bases between them. Germline values: CDR1 SNHLY, CDR2 FYNNEI. The CDR3 spans 13 residues. CDR3 residues: CASSKAGGYEQYF. CDR3 DNA: TGTGCCAGCAGTAAGGCCGGCGGCTACGAGCAGTACTTC.

This clone was observed a handful of times. The V and J genes are TRBV4-3 and TRBJ2-3; the match to TRBD1 covers 8 bases. The CDR3 sequence is 15 residues long. The V segment lost 5 bases and the J segment 8 bases; nucleotides outside the gene matches: 12. Germline V gene sequence: CDR1 LGHNA, CDR2 YSLEER. In DNA form, the CDR3 reads TGCGCCAGCAGCGCCAGTCAGGGGGCGCTGGGTACGCAGTATTTT. This gives the protein CASSASQGALGTQYF.

The chain is built from TRBV13 and TRBJ2-7; 10 nucleotides line up with TRBD1. The germline V gene encodes CDR1 PRHDT and CDR2 FYEKMQ (reference sequence). The V and J ends lost 2 bases and 7 bases, in that order; junction bases with no gene match: 8. The CDR3 is 15 amino acids. The CDR3 DNA follows: TGTGCCAGCAGCTTAACTGGGACAGGGGCTCGAGAGCAGTACTTC. It codes for CASSLTGTGAREQYF.

In its sample, this clone was seen a few times. This chain links TRBV4-3 with TRBJ2-4, with D perhaps given as TRBD1 or TRBD2 (5 bases each). CDR3 length equals 13 residues. Between the trimmed V and J ends, which lost 11 bases and 3 bases, there was a span of 14 bases. Germline CDR1 is LGHNA and CDR2 is YSLEER. In DNA form, the CDR3 reads TGCGCCTCAACCGGGACCAACAAAAACATTCAGTACTTC. Encoded protein: CASTGTNKNIQYF.

This clone appeared many times. This chain connects TRBV13 to TRBJ1-3; perhaps TRBD1 as D (5 bases). With 5 bases removed from V and 0 bases from J, the gap between germline ends came to 17 bases. The CDR3 covers 17 residues. The germline gives CDR1 PRHDT, CDR2 FYEKMQ (reference sequence). The CDR3 spells CASSPWRPTGSGNTIYF. CDR3 bases: TGTGCCAGCAGCCCCTGGAGGCCTACAGGCTCTGGAAACACCATATATTTT. Looking up the rest from reference TRBV13 and TRBJ1-3 gives the full variable domain: AAGVIQSPRHLIKEKRETATLKCYPIPRHDTVYWYQQGPGQDPQFLISFYEKMQSDKGSIPDRFSAQQFSDYHSELNMSSLELGDSALYFCASSPWRPTGSGNTIYFGEGSWLTVV.

Worth noting for this clone: This likely stems from a read error, as it lies one base from a far larger clone. The chain combines TRBV28 with TRBJ1-5; D ambiguous. This CDR3 is built from 15 residues. Germline V gene data show CDR1 as MDHEN and CDR2 as SYDVKM. The CDR3 DNA reads as TGTCCCAGCAGCCGGCCGGACGGGAGCAATCAGCCCCAGCATTTT. This translates into CPSSRPDGSNQPQHF.